These 13 T cell receptor beta chains originate from one sample sequenced in a study of human thymus T cells. Sequencing was performed with immunoSEQ multiplex PCR; in TCRdb, only in-frame clones are kept and a portion is missing. The table has under 95,000 clones, 90% to 95% seen once. Obtained as resections during corrective heart surgery, the thymus tissue was then studied. Source material: thymus tissue. Receptors were obtained from a girl less than two years old with a congenital heart defect but otherwise immunologically healthy.

This clone was observed once. V is TRBV14 and J is TRBJ1-2; 7 positions match TRBD1. This CDR3 comprises 15 residues. V shed 4 bases, J shed 4 bases, and the junction held 9 bases outside the gene matches. Germline values: CDR1 SGHDN, CDR2 FVKESK. The CDR3 here is CASSPTKGAGYGYTF. The DNA of the CDR3 is TGTGCCAGCAGCCCGACGAAGGGGGCGGGCTATGGCTACACCTTC.

The chain is built from TRBV27 and TRBJ2-1; tentatively, D is TRBD1 or TRBD2 (5 bases each). Germline V gene lookup returns CDR1 MNHEY and CDR2 SMNVEV (reference sequence). CDR3 length equals 15 residues. Trimming removed 8 bases at V and 0 bases at J, with 14 bases between. The CDR3 protein is CASGEGTNSYNEQFF. CDR3 bases: TGTGCCAGCGGCGAAGGGACCAACTCCTACAATGAGCAGTTCTTC.

This chain connects TRBV19 to TRBJ2-1, with D possibly TRBD2 on 6 matching bases. The CDR3 length is 17 residues. V was pared by 5 bases and J by 4 bases, with 21 bases between. Germline-derived CDR1 and CDR2 are LNHDA and SQIVND (reference sequence). DNA for the CDR3: TGTGCCAGTAGTCCCTGGACCCAGGCGGGGCCATACAATGAGCAGTTCTTC. Protein product: CASSPWTQAGPYNEQFF.

This chain joins TRBV4-1 and TRBJ1-1, with D maybe TRBD1 (5 bases). This CDR3 is built from 15 residues. The germline CDR1 and CDR2 sequences are MGHRA and YSYEKL. V dropped 0 bases and J dropped 4 bases, with 12 bases sitting between them. In DNA form, the CDR3 reads TGCGCCAGCAGCCAAGATCAAGGGGCGGGCACTGAAGCTTTCTTT. This gives the protein CASSQDQGAGTEAFF.

The chain recombines TRBV5-1 with TRBJ2-2; 10 nucleotides align to TRBD2. Germline CDR1 reads SGHRS; CDR2 reads YFSETQ. V shed 0 bases, J shed 2 bases, and the junction held 7 bases outside the gene matches. The CDR3 runs to 18 residues. As DNA, the CDR3 is TGCGCCAGCAGCTTGGCAAGCTCTAGCGGGAGAAACACCGGGGAGCTGTTTTTT. It is translated as CASSLASSSGRNTGELFF.

This rearrangement joins TRBV12-5 to TRBJ1-1; TRBD1 matches 9 bases. V shed 1 base, J shed 0 bases, and the junction held 9 bases outside the gene matches. CDR3 length: 18 residues. The germline V gene encodes CDR1 LGHNT and CDR2 FRNRAP. This chain's CDR3 is CASGLDPDRGVMNTEAFF. In DNA form, the CDR3 reads TGTGCTAGTGGTTTGGACCCCGACAGGGGGGTTATGAACACTGAAGCTTTCTTT.

The chain carries TRBV6-1 and TRBJ1-5; the D is unclear. In germline, CDR1 is MNHNS, CDR2 SASEGT. V lost 2 bases and J 0 bases, leaving 17 bases between the germline ends. The CDR3 consists of 18 residues. CDR3 in DNA: TGTGCCAGCAGTGAACCCCGACCCTGTGGCTATAGCAATCAGCCCCAGCATTTT. It codes for CASSEPRPCGYSNQPQHF.

The CDR3 loop reads CASSHGLAGVNEQFF. CDR3 in DNA: TGTGCCAGCAGCCACGGACTAGCGGGAGTCAATGAGCAGTTCTTC. The chain has TRBV14 and TRBJ2-1, with 13 bases identical to TRBD2. The CDR3 has 15 residues. Germline CDR1 and CDR2: SGHDN and FVKESK. V shed 3 bases, J shed 6 bases, and the junction held 2 bases outside the gene matches.

This chain connects TRBV5-5 to TRBJ1-1; the match to TRBD1 covers 9 bases. Per germline, CDR1 SGHKS and CDR2 YYEKEE (reference sequence). The CDR3 runs 14 residues. V shed 4 bases, J shed 1 base, and the junction held 2 bases outside the gene matches. The CDR3 DNA reads as TGTGCCAGCAGCCGGGGACAGGGGAACACTGAAGCTTTCTTT. Translation gives CASSRGQGNTEAFF.

The chain combines TRBV7-2 with TRBJ2-1, with D uncertain. The CDR3 consists of 14 residues. V lost 1 base to trimming and J lost 4 bases, with 8 bases between them. Germline V CDR1 and CDR2: SGHTA, FQGNSA. CDR3 sequence reads: CASSLGLWYNEQFF. The CDR3 DNA reads as TGTGCCAGCAGCTTAGGGCTTTGGTACAATGAGCAGTTCTTC.

This chain uses TRBV7-6 with TRBJ2-2; D is unclear. Trimming stripped 1 base from V and 5 bases from J, with 8 bases between. The CDR3 is 14 amino acids. Germline CDR1 and CDR2: SGHVS and FNYEAQ. CDR3 loop: CASSLVGETGELFF. DNA for the CDR3: TGTGCCAGCAGCTTAGTTGGGGAAACCGGGGAGCTGTTTTTT.

For the CDR3, the DNA is TGTGCCAGCAGTTTAGGACAGGGGGAAGGAGGACTAGCGGGAGCACCCATCCATGAGCAGTTCTTC. The encoded protein is CASSLGQGEGGLAGAPIHEQFF. This chain links TRBV27 with TRBJ2-1; 13 nucleotides match TRBD2. Germline V CDR1 and CDR2: MNHEY, SMNVEV (reference sequence). V lost 2 bases to trimming and J lost 8 bases; unmatched junction nucleotides: 24. The CDR3 totals 22 residues.

This chain links TRBV4-1 with TRBJ2-6; TRBD2 matches at 15 bases. The germline CDR1 and CDR2 sequences are MGHRA and YSYEKL. V lost 7 bases to trimming and J lost 4 bases; unmatched junction nucleotides: 8. The CDR3 runs 18 residues. CDR3 bases: TGCGCCAGCACCTTTGGACTAGCGGGAGGGCTCGGGGCCAACGTCCTGACTTTC. This gives the protein CASTFGLAGGLGANVLTF.